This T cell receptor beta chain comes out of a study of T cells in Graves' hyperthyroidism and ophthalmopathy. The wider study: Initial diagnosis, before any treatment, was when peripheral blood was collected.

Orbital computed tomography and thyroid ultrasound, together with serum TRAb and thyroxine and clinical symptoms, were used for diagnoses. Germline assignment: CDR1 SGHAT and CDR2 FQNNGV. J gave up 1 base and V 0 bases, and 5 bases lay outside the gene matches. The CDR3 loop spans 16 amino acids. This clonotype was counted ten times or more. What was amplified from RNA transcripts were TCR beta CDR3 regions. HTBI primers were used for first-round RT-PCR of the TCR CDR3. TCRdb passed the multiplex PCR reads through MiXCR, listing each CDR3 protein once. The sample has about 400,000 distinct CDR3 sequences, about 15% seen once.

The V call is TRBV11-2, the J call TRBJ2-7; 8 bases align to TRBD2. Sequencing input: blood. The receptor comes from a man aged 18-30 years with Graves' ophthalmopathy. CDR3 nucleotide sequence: TGTGCCAGCAGCTTAGACAGCGGGAGACCATCCTACGAGCAGTACTTC. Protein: CASSLDSGRPSYEQYF.